A selection of T cell receptor beta chains follows, all from one sample in a study of blood T cell repertoires in COVID-19. The assay was immunoSEQ multiplex PCR, and TCRdb's table has in-frame clones only and misses some. The data contain 200,000 to 250,000 clones, around four fifths of them singletons. Sequencing was done on a sample of peripheral blood. These receptors were taken from a woman aged 55-70 years with active or convalescent COVID-19. CDR3s include the opening cysteine and the closing phenylalanine or tryptophan. D genes are given only for firm matches. Size values are once, few and many counts, or a class for expanded clones, and some rows have none.

j_call: TRBJ1-1; v_call: TRBV25-1; clone_size: few; d_call: -; cdr3_nt: TGTGCCAGCAGTGACCCTGACGGGGGGCTGGTGGACACTGAAGCTTTCTTT; cdr3_aa: CASSDPDGGLVDTEAFF
j_call: TRBJ2-1; v_call: TRBV5-1; clone_size: -; d_call: -; cdr3_nt: TGCGCCAGCAGCTCGGGAGTTGATATCTATGAGCAGTTCTTC; cdr3_aa: CASSSGVDIYEQFF
j_call: TRBJ1-2; v_call: TRBV19; clone_size: -; d_call: -; cdr3_nt: TGTGCCAGTAGTATAGTGGGCGAATCCTATGGCTACACCTTC; cdr3_aa: CASSIVGESYGYTF
j_call: TRBJ2-2; v_call: TRBV9; clone_size: -; d_call: -; cdr3_nt: TGTGCCAGCAGCGTAGGCTTCAGAAACACCGGGGAGCTGTTTTTT; cdr3_aa: CASSVGFRNTGELFF
j_call: TRBJ2-2; v_call: TRBV30; clone_size: -; d_call: -; cdr3_nt: TGTGCCTGGACCCGGGCCGCAGGAGGGGCCGGGGAGCTGTTTTTT; cdr3_aa: CAWTRAAGGAGELFF
j_call: TRBJ2-3; v_call: TRBV10-3; clone_size: -; d_call: TRBD1; cdr3_nt: TGTGCCATCAAAGAAACCCAGGGGGCGCAAGATACGCAGTATTTT; cdr3_aa: CAIKETQGAQDTQYF
j_call: TRBJ1-2; v_call: TRBV20-1; clone_size: -; d_call: TRBD1; cdr3_nt: TGCAGTGCCACAGGGACAGGCCTTTGCACCTTC; cdr3_aa: CSATGTGLCTF
j_call: TRBJ2-1; v_call: TRBV11-2; clone_size: -; d_call: -; cdr3_nt: TGTGCCAGCACATCCAGGGGGAGGACTTCCTACAATGAGCAGTTCTTC; cdr3_aa: CASTSRGRTSYNEQFF
j_call: TRBJ1-3; v_call: TRBV19; clone_size: -; d_call: -; cdr3_nt: TGTGCCAGCCTCCCGCAGAACTCTGGAAACACCATATATTTT; cdr3_aa: CASLPQNSGNTIYF
j_call: TRBJ2-6; v_call: TRBV7-8; clone_size: -; d_call: TRBD1; cdr3_nt: TGTGCCAGCAGCCGGCCGACAGGGGCGGGGGCCAACGTCCTGACTTTC; cdr3_aa: CASSRPTGAGANVLTF
j_call: TRBJ1-1; v_call: TRBV9; clone_size: -; d_call: -; cdr3_nt: TGTGCCAGCAGCGTAGGGGGGGAGAACACTGAAGCTTTCTTT; cdr3_aa: CASSVGGENTEAFF
j_call: TRBJ2-2; v_call: TRBV19; clone_size: few; d_call: -; cdr3_nt: TGTGCCAGTAGTATTTTACAAAGCACCGGGGAGCTGTTTTTT; cdr3_aa: CASSILQSTGELFF
j_call: TRBJ2-1; v_call: TRBV18; clone_size: -; d_call: TRBD1; cdr3_nt: TGTGCCAGCTCTCCCGGGACAGGGGTTGTTGAGCAGTTCTTC; cdr3_aa: CASSPGTGVVEQFF
j_call: TRBJ1-2; v_call: TRBV19; clone_size: -; d_call: TRBD1; cdr3_nt: TGTGCCAGTAGTACGCAGGGGGCGCCAAGTGGCTACACCTTC; cdr3_aa: CASSTQGAPSGYTF
j_call: TRBJ1-5; v_call: TRBV3-1/TRBV3-2; clone_size: -; d_call: -; cdr3_nt: TGTGCCAGCAGCCAGGCAAGTGGTTCCCAGCATTTT; cdr3_aa: CASSQASGSQHF
j_call: TRBJ1-1; v_call: TRBV29-1; clone_size: -; d_call: -; cdr3_nt: TGCAGCGTCGCGGGACTCCTGAACACTGAAGCTTTCTTT; cdr3_aa: CSVAGLLNTEAFF
j_call: TRBJ1-2; v_call: TRBV27; clone_size: -; d_call: -; cdr3_nt: TGTGCCAGCAGTTTATACCGGGGGAGTAACTATGGCTACACCTTC; cdr3_aa: CASSLYRGSNYGYTF
j_call: TRBJ1-6; v_call: TRBV15; clone_size: -; d_call: -; cdr3_nt: TGTGCCACCCAACCCGGGGGCTCCTATAATTCACCCCTCCACTTT; cdr3_aa: CATQPGGSYNSPLHF
j_call: TRBJ2-6; v_call: TRBV11-3; clone_size: -; d_call: TRBD1; cdr3_nt: TGTGCCAGCAGCCAATCCGGGACAGGGGGCGCCTCGGGGGCCAACGTCCTGACTTTC; cdr3_aa: CASSQSGTGGASGANVLTF
j_call: TRBJ2-7; v_call: TRBV30; clone_size: -; d_call: TRBD2; cdr3_nt: TGTGCCGGCCTCAGTCGCGGGAGGCGTTGGGGCTACGAGCAGTACTTC; cdr3_aa: CAGLSRGRRWGYEQYF